The 30 T cell receptor beta chains below were found in one sample sequenced in a study of blood T cells in healthy people across ages. The second PCR ran roughly 7 to 12 cycles with a sample-barcoded 5' primer and J-beta primers. Using its own MiXCR run on the 5' RACE reads, TCRdb lists one record per CDR3 protein. The top ten clones hold about 30% of a sample with 720,000 or so distinct CDR3 sequences, 35% to 50% of them seen once. The sample was blood. All receptors derive from a man aged 80 or over in good health.

This clonotype was detected a few times. This chain links TRBV6-6 with TRBJ2-3; 11 positions agree with TRBD2. The V segment lost 9 bases and the J segment 8 bases; nucleotides outside the gene matches: 4. The CDR3 totals 12 residues. Germline CDR1 MNHNY, CDR2 SVGAGI (reference sequence). CDR3 in amino acids: CASSGGAFTQYF. CDR3 bases: TGTGCCAGTAGCGGGGGGGCCTTTACGCAGTATTTT.

This clonotype has only one observation. The rearrangement uses TRBV6-2 or TRBV6-3 and TRBJ2-4; D unclear. With 4 bases removed from V and 7 bases from J, the gap between germline ends came to 8 bases. The germline V gene has CDR1 MNHEY and CDR2 SVGEGT. The length of the CDR3 is 12 residues. CDR3 DNA: TGTGCCAGCAGTTTCCCGCCGAACATTCAGTACTTC. This gives the protein CASSFPPNIQYF.

The rearrangement joins TRBV4-1 to TRBJ2-5; 8 nucleotides align to TRBD2. The germline gives CDR1 MGHRA, CDR2 YSYEKL. The CDR3 covers 15 residues. The V gene end was trimmed by 1 base and the J gene end by 11 bases; junction bases not matched to a gene: 12. CDR3 in amino acids: CASSQGREASKEQYF. The CDR3, as DNA: TGCGCCAGCAGCCAAGGGCGGGAGGCTAGTAAGGAGCAGTACTTC.

The CDR3 nucleotides read TGTGCCATCAGTCTATATGGTAGCGGGAGGGCCAATGAGCAGTTCTTC. It is translated as CAISLYGSGRANEQFF. This rearrangement joins TRBV10-3 to TRBJ2-1; 11 nucleotides align to TRBD2. The CDR3 extends over 16 amino acids. With 5 bases clipped from V and 6 bases from J, the junction kept 9 bases outside the gene matches. Germline values: CDR1 ENHRY, CDR2 SYGVKD.

This clonotype occurred once. The junction differs from germline at one of its ends, possibly a read error. V and J are TRBV9 and TRBJ1-6; 9 bases line up with TRBD1. This CDR3 is built from 14 residues. Looked up from germline, CDR1 is SGDLS and CDR2 is YYNGEE. In nucleotides, the CDR3 is TGTGCCAACAGCACAGACAGGGGGAATTCACCCCTCCACTTT. This translates into CANSTDRGNSPLHF.

This clonotype occurred once. This chain connects TRBV6-2 or TRBV6-3 to TRBJ2-7; TRBD2 aligns across 7 bases. Germline CDR1 reads MNHEY; CDR2 reads SVGEGT. Trimming removed 8 bases from V and 2 bases from J; junction bases left unmatched: 0. This CDR3 is built from 11 residues. CDR3 DNA: TGTGCCAGCGGACTAGCCTACGAGCAGTACTTC. Translation gives CASGLAYEQYF.

This sequence joins TRBV7-2 and TRBJ2-7; D uncertain. CDR1 is SGHTA, CDR2 FQGNSA, per germline. This CDR3 is 14 amino acids long. V was shortened by 5 bases and J by 3 bases, with 14 bases between the two germline ends. This CDR3 reads CASSLPSTGYEQYF. The CDR3 DNA sequence: TGTGCCAGCAGCCTACCTAGTACGGGCTACGAGCAGTACTTC.

There are many counts of this clonotype. In DNA form, the CDR3 reads TGCAGCGTTGAAGAGGTGATAGCGACCAAAGAGACCCAGTACTTC. Its protein is CSVEEVIATKETQYF. This chain joins TRBV29-1 and TRBJ2-5, with TRBD2 as a possible D gene (5 bases). V shed 0 bases and J shed 3 bases, with 14 bases lying between them. Looked up from germline, CDR1 is SQVTM and CDR2 is ANQGSEA. CDR3 length: 15 residues.

This clonotype occurred a few times. The chain uses TRBV4-2 and TRBJ2-2; 9 positions match TRBD2. Germline trimming cut 0 bases from V and 3 bases from J; bases unmatched to any gene: 8. The CDR3 sequence is 18 residues long. Looked up from germline, CDR1 is LGHNA and CDR2 is YNFKEQ. The CDR3 nucleotides read TGTGCCAGCAGCCAAGACAGGAGCGGGGGGATCGACACCGGGGAGCTGTTTTTT. Its translation: CASSQDRSGGIDTGELFF.

The chain uses TRBV20-1 and TRBJ2-1, with TRBD1 matching over 8 bases. J was trimmed by 13 bases and V by 3 bases; bases with no gene match: 11. The germline CDR1 and CDR2 sequences are DFQATT and SNEGSKA (reference sequence). This CDR3 comprises 13 residues. CDR3 nucleotide sequence: TGCAGTGCTAGGGGAGGACAGGGAGAGACCCAGTTCTTC. Protein: CSARGGQGETQFF.

The CDR3 bases are TGCAGCGTTGAATTAGGCGGGAGGGCAGATGAGCAGTTCTTC. This sequence encodes CSVELGGRADEQFF. The rearrangement links TRBV29-1 to TRBJ2-1; 9 positions agree with TRBD2. The CDR3 length is 14 residues. The V gene's germline CDR1 is SQVTM and CDR2 ANQGSEA. V shed 2 bases, J shed 8 bases, and the junction held 7 bases outside the gene matches.

This clonotype was counted a few times. The V call is TRBV5-5, the J call TRBJ2-1, with TRBD1 matching over 7 bases. Germline V gene sequence: CDR1 SGHKS, CDR2 YYEKEE (reference sequence). The CDR3 runs to 11 residues. The trim removed 4 bases at V and 11 bases at J, leaving 3 bases unmatched. The CDR3 reads CASSQGVKQFF. For the CDR3, the DNA is TGTGCCAGCAGCCAGGGGGTTAAGCAGTTCTTC.

This clonotype was counted between two and nine times. The chain joins TRBV2 to TRBJ2-5; 9 bases match TRBD2. There are 15 residues in the CDR3. The J segment lost 11 bases and the V segment lost 3 bases, leaving 13 bases of the junction unmatched. Germline V gives CDR1 SNHLY, CDR2 FYNNEI. The CDR3 loop reads CASSDSGGAYNEQYF. In DNA, the CDR3 is TGTGCCAGCAGTGATAGCGGGGGAGCTTACAATGAGCAGTACTTC.

The chain uses TRBV7-2 and TRBJ2-5, with 11 bases matching TRBD2. From germline, CDR1 is SGHTA and CDR2 FQGNSA. The CDR3 spans 15 residues. V lost 7 bases, J lost 4 bases, and 8 bases stayed unmatched. The CDR3 here is CASNLAGGTSETQYF. CDR3 nucleotides: TGTGCCAGCAACCTAGCGGGGGGAACTTCAGAGACCCAGTACTTC.

This clonotype was found a few times. The rearrangement links TRBV29-1 to TRBJ1-2; TRBD1 is a possible D gene (5 bases). V lost 4 bases to trimming and J lost 4 bases, with 13 bases between them. This CDR3 has 13 residues. From germline, CDR1 is SQVTM and CDR2 ANQGSEA. This CDR3 reads CSVAARAGYGYTF. CDR3 coding DNA: TGCAGCGTTGCGGCCAGGGCGGGCTATGGCTACACCTTC. Filled out from reference TRBV29-1 and TRBJ1-2, the complete variable domain reads SAVISQKPSRDICQRGTSLTIQCQVDSQVTMMFWYRQQPGQSLTLIATANQGSEATYESGFVIDKFPISRPNLTFSTLTVSNMSPEDSSIYLCSVAARAGYGYTFGSGTRLTVV.

This clonotype came up many times. This chain joins TRBV27 and TRBJ2-7, with 7 bases identical to TRBD1. The CDR3 length is 14 residues. Trimming removed 5 bases from V and 1 base from J; junction bases left unmatched: 5. CDR1 is MNHEY and CDR2 is SMNVEV in the germline V gene (reference sequence). For the CDR3, the DNA is TGTGCCAGCAGTCCTCCGGGACAGTCCTACGAGCAGTACTTC. Its protein product is CASSPPGQSYEQYF.

In this sample, this clonotype turned up a few times. The chain joins TRBV7-6 to TRBJ2-1, with D perhaps assigned TRBD1 or TRBD2 (5 bases each). V was shortened by 1 base and J by 4 bases, with 11 bases between the two germline ends. The CDR3 has 15 amino acids. Germline values: CDR1 SGHVS, CDR2 FNYEAQ. The CDR3 loop is CASSLDGREYNEQFF. CDR3 bases: TGTGCCAGCAGCTTAGACGGCAGGGAGTACAATGAGCAGTTCTTC.

This clonotype was seen a single time. The chain employs TRBV7-9 and TRBJ2-2, with TRBD1 as a possible D gene (6 bases). This CDR3 spans 15 amino acids. Germline CDR1 reads SEHNR; CDR2 reads FQNEAQ (reference sequence). Trimming took off 10 bases at V and 2 bases at J, with 17 bases between the two ends. CDR3 in DNA: TGTGCCACTTCATATGGGGGCGTTAACACCGGGGAGCTGTTTTTT. This encodes CATSYGGVNTGELFF.

The gene calls are TRBV19 and TRBJ2-6; a weak D match, TRBD2 (5 bases). This CDR3 has 13 residues. The germline V gene encodes CDR1 LNHDA and CDR2 SQIVND (reference sequence). The CDR3 bases are TGTGCGTCTCGGGACTCTGGGGCCAACGTCCTGACTTTC. This gives the protein CASRDSGANVLTF.

This clonotype was seen more than once but under ten times. V gene TRBV6-2 or TRBV6-3 combines with J gene TRBJ2-1, with TRBD2 matching 10 bases. This CDR3 contains 15 residues. Germline lookup yields CDR1 MNHEY and CDR2 SVGEGT. With 2 bases clipped from V and 5 bases from J, the junction kept 3 bases outside the gene matches. For the CDR3, the DNA is TGTGCCAGCAGTTACGTAGCGGGGGGAAACAATGAGCAGTTCTTC. This sequence encodes CASSYVAGGNNEQFF.

The genes are TRBV20-1 and TRBJ1-5, with D uncertain. From germline, CDR1 is DFQATT and CDR2 SNEGSKA (reference sequence). CDR3 length: 15 residues. Trimming left V 0 bases short and J 0 bases short, with 9 bases between. CDR3 bases: TGCAGTGCTAGAGATAGGGCAGATAGCAATCAGCCCCAGCATTTT. The encoded protein is CSARDRADSNQPQHF.

V and J are TRBV7-2 and TRBJ2-1; possible D gene TRBD1, 5 bases. The CDR3 loop spans 13 amino acids. V shed 6 bases and J shed 11 bases, with 17 bases lying between them. In germline, CDR1 is SGHTA, CDR2 FQGNSA. The chain's CDR3 is CASRSRRGFKQFF. As DNA, the CDR3 is TGTGCCAGCAGATCCCGAAGGGGATTCAAGCAGTTCTTC.

The chain joins TRBV7-2 to TRBJ2-5; perhaps D is TRBD1 or TRBD2 (7 bases each). The end of the DNA aligns better with TRBJ2-7, so the J call may be wrong. Germline values: CDR1 SGHTA, CDR2 FQGNSA. The CDR3 totals 16 residues. The CDR3 nucleotides read TGTGCCAGCAGGCCCCTAGCGGCAGGGGGAATCTCCGAGCAGTACTTC. Its translation is CASRPLAAGGISEQYF.

This clonotype has more than one count but fewer than ten. This chain connects TRBV6-6 to TRBJ2-7, with TRBD2 matching over 12 bases. The CDR3 runs 16 residues. V gave up 7 bases and J gave up 4 bases; unmatched junction bases: 11. The V gene's germline CDR1 is MNHNY and CDR2 SVGAGI (reference sequence). CDR3 residues: CASTWGTSGYRYEQYF. The CDR3 bases are TGTGCCAGCACCTGGGGGACTAGCGGGTACCGATACGAGCAGTACTTC.

The rearrangement links TRBV24-1 to TRBJ2-1; D is ambiguous. V lost 5 bases and J lost 13, with 17 bases in between. The CDR3 loop spans 13 amino acids. CDR1 and CDR2 (germline): KGHDR, SFDVKD. CDR3 loop: CATSGRNQETQFF. The CDR3, as DNA: TGTGCCACCAGTGGTAGGAACCAAGAGACCCAGTTCTTC.

V is TRBV4-1 and J is TRBJ1-5, with 7 bases lining up with TRBD1. This CDR3 region has 15 residues. Germline CDR1 MGHRA, CDR2 YSYEKL. Trimming took 4 bases from V and 5 from J; bases not matched to a gene: 8. For the CDR3, the DNA is TGCGCCAGCAGCCCACGACAGGGAGGCGATCAGCCCCAGCATTTT. Protein product: CASSPRQGGDQPQHF.

The CDR3 sequence: CASSSTHGTTLTDTQYF. Here the CDR3 DNA reads TGCGCCAGCAGCTCGACTCACGGGACTACCCTCACAGATACGCAGTATTTT. This rearrangement joins TRBV5-1 to TRBJ2-3, with TRBD2 identical over 7 bases. The germline V gene encodes CDR1 SGHRS and CDR2 YFSETQ. This CDR3 has 17 amino acids. The ends lost 3 bases at V and 2 bases at J; junction bases unmatched: 12.

The sample holds a few counts of this clonotype. The J gene is TRBJ2-5, the V gene TRBV7-2; the D gene could be TRBD1 or TRBD2 (5 bases each). V dropped 3 bases and J dropped 1 base, with 9 bases sitting between them. CDR1 and CDR2 from the germline V gene are SGHTA and FQGNSA. The CDR3 is 14 amino acids. This CDR3 is CASSLWGSQETQYF. The CDR3 nucleotides are TGTGCCAGCAGCTTGTGGGGGAGCCAAGAGACCCAGTACTTC.

In its sample, this clonotype was seen a few times. The rearrangement joins TRBV5-1 to TRBJ2-4, with TRBD2 matching 7 bases. This CDR3 has 16 amino acids. J gave up 1 base and V 4 bases, and 8 bases lay outside the gene matches. Per the germline V gene, CDR1 is SGHRS and CDR2 is YFSETQ. The CDR3: CASSVREGRAKNIQYF. CDR3 bases: TGCGCCAGCAGCGTCAGGGAGGGTAGGGCCAAAAACATTCAGTACTTC.

This clonotype turned up a few times. This chain links TRBV6-2 or TRBV6-3 with TRBJ2-5; 10 bases are shared with TRBD2. Germline V gene lookup returns CDR1 MNHEY and CDR2 SVGEGT. With V trimmed by 4 bases and J by 11 bases, 25 bases remained unmatched. The CDR3 spans 19 residues. The CDR3 sequence is CASSSLIEREGPPLNEQYF. CDR3 nucleotide sequence: TGTGCCAGCAGTTCCCTAATTGAGCGGGAGGGCCCTCCCCTGAATGAGCAGTACTTC.